This record looks at one T cell receptor beta chain sequence and its context. Its cognate antigen is unknown. This CDR3 has 15 residues. Germline V lookup: CDR1 MNHEY, CDR2 SVGEGT. The identity of TPEX cells was that of CCR7+ PD-1+ TIGIT+ early memory CD8+ T cells with exhausted-like traits. Total CD8+ T cells underwent enrichment via negative magnetic separation. The starting material, duplicate vials of roughly 140,000 sorted CD8+ T cells per subset, provided the RNA. This record comes from a study of human CD8 memory T cell subsets. Researchers made TCR beta libraries via UMI-labeled 5' RACE. TCRdb processed the 5' RACE reads again and assigns one entry to each CDR3 protein, with no DNA. There are some 10,000 distinct CDR3 sequences in the sample, with 20% held by the top ten. Notes on the study in general: Chao1 estimates suggested stem-like memory T cells were more diverse than precursor exhausted T cells. Diversity, measured as normalized Shannon-Wiener diversity, was similarly high in stem-like memory and precursor exhausted T cells. Effector memory cells did not share this.

The origin of this receptor is a human donor in good health. Input material: CD8+ T cells from PBMCs. The chain couples TRBV6-2 or TRBV6-3 to TRBJ2-1. The CDR3 sequence is CASSYSVGQYNEQFF.